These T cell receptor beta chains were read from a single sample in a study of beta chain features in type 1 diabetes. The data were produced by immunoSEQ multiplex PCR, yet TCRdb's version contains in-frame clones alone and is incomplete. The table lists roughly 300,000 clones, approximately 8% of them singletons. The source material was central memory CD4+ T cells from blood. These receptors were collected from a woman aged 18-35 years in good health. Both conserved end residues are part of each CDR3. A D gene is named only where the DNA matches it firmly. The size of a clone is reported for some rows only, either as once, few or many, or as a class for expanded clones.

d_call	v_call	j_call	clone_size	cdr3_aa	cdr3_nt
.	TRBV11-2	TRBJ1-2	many	CASSLRLHGYTF	TGTGCCAGCAGCTTACGCTTACATGGCTACACCTTC
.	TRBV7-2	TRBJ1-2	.	CASSLAENYGYTF	TGTGCCAGCAGCTTAGCAGAGAACTATGGCTACACCTTC
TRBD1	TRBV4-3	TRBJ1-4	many	CASSQTGGGEKLFF	TGCGCCAGCAGCCAAACAGGGGGAGGTGAAAAACTGTTTTTT
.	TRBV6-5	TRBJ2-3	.	CASSDADTQYF	TGTGCCAGCAGCGACGCAGATACGCAGTATTTT
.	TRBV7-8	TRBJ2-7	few	CASSPGNKYEQYF	TGTGCCAGCAGCCCGGGAAACAAATACGAGCAGTACTTC
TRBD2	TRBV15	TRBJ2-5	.	CATSRDLVPNLAGEFWETQYF	TGTGCCACCAGCAGAGACCTCGTCCCCAATCTAGCGGGAGAATTTTGGGAGACCCAGTACTTC
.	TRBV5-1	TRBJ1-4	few	CASSPEATNEKLFF	TGCGCCAGCAGCCCGGAGGCAACTAATGAAAAACTGTTTTTT
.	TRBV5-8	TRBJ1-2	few	CASSLWPDGRNYGYTF	TGTGCCAGCAGCTTGTGGCCTGACGGCCGGAACTATGGCTACACCTTC
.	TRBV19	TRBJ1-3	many	CASSPLGRRVDTIYF	TGTGCCAGTAGCCCCTTGGGACGGCGAGTGGACACCATATATTTT
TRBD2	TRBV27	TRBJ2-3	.	CASGPRLAGGSGTDTQYF	TGTGCCAGCGGCCCACGGCTAGCGGGAGGATCGGGCACAGATACGCAGTATTTT
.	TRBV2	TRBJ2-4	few	CASSQRDIIAKNIQYF	TGTGCCAGCAGTCAAAGGGACATTATAGCCAAAAACATTCAGTACTTC
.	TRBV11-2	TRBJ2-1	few	CASSLGLSNEQFF	TGTGCCAGCAGCTTAGGACTTTCCAATGAGCAGTTCTTC
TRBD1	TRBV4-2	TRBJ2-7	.	CASSQEGQGAEQYF	TGTGCCAGCAGCCAAGAGGGACAGGGGGCCGAGCAGTACTTC
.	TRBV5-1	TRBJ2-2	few	CASSLGVRTGELFF	TGCGCCAGCAGCTTGGGGGTTAGGACCGGGGAGCTGTTTTTT
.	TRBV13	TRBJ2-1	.	CASSLHNEQFF	TGTGCCAGCAGCCTACACAATGAGCAGTTCTTC
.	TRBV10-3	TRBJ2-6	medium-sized	CASGRDGASGANVLTF	TGTGCCTCAGGAAGGGATGGGGCCTCTGGGGCCAACGTCCTGACTTTC
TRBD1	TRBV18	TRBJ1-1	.	CASSRASGTVNTEAFF	TGTGCCAGCTCACGAGCGTCCGGGACAGTGAACACTGAAGCTTTCTTT
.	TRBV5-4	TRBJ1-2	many	CASSLAYTGLSYGYTF	TGTGCCAGCAGCTTGGCCTATACAGGGCTCAGCTATGGCTACACCTTC
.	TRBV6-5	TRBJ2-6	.	CASSGASSGANVLTF	TGTGCCAGCAGTGGGGCATCATCTGGGGCCAACGTCCTGACTTTC
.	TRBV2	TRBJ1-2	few	CASSEGSYGYTF	TGTGCCAGCAGTGAAGGCAGCTATGGCTACACCTTC